Shown below are 22 T cell receptor beta chains from a single sample sequenced in a study of tumor-infiltrating lymphocytes in primary liver carcinoma. With a constant-region primer, TCR beta cDNA was made from about 0.5 ug of total RNA. ARM-PCR, slightly modified, supplied the TCR beta libraries through three nested multiplex PCR rounds. PCR rounds one and two used TRBV1-TRBV30 forward primers with a C-beta reverse primer for 10 cycles each. TCRdb re-called the multiplex PCR reads with MiXCR, one entry per CDR3 protein. Among 330,000 or so distinct CDR3 sequences listed, almost 65% were seen once. The source of the blood RNA was unsorted whole blood, and germline DNA was extracted as well. Sequencing input: peripheral blood. The receptors derive from a man aged 35 to 55 with primary liver carcinoma and hepatitis B virus infection.

As to this clonotype: This may arise from a read error, as a much more abundant clone is one base away. J is TRBJ1-5 and V is TRBV6-2 or TRBV6-3; D gene unclear. The CDR3 is 13 amino acids. The V gene's germline CDR1 is MNHEY and CDR2 SVGEGT. The CDR3 here is CASSDSARQPQHF. CDR3 in DNA: TGTGCCAGCAGTGACTCGGCCAGACAGCCCCAGCATTTT.

Details on this clonotype: A clone one base away is much larger, so this may be a read error. The V and J genes are TRBV6-1 and TRBJ2-1; D unclear. CDR1 is MNHNS, CDR2 SASEGT, per germline. This CDR3 region has 14 residues. In DNA, the CDR3 is TGTGCCAGCAGTGAGGACCTCTCCTGCAATGAGCAGTTCTTC. It yields the protein CASSEDLSCNEQFF.

With regard to this clonotype: At one end, the junction sequence differs from germline, possibly due to a read error. The chain carries TRBV6-1 and TRBJ2-1, with a possible D match to TRBD1 (5 bases). This CDR3 is 14 amino acids long. CDR1 is MNHNS, CDR2 SASEGT, per germline. Here the CDR3 DNA reads TGTGCCCGCTGGTCAGGGTGGGCCGTCAATGAGCGGTTCTTC. Its translation: CARWSGWAVNERFF.

As to this clonotype: The junction departs from germline at one end; a sequencing error may be responsible. The chain employs TRBV11-2 and TRBJ1-1; D not certain. The length of the CDR3 is 15 residues. CDR1 SGHAT and CDR2 FQNNGV come from the germline V gene. CDR3 region: CASSPDARLDTEAFF. For the CDR3, the DNA is TGTGCCAGCAGCCCGGACGCACGACTAGACACTGAGGCTTTCTTT.

The table lists this clonotype with many counts. V gene TRBV12-3 or TRBV12-4 combines with J gene TRBJ2-2; 10 bases align to TRBD2. The CDR3 spans 15 residues. V shed 4 bases and J 5 bases; nucleotides not matched to a gene: 4. CDR3 sequence: CASSSSGRATGELFF. As DNA, the CDR3 is TGTGCCAGCAGTTCCAGCGGGAGGGCTACCGGGGAGCTGTTTTTT.

This clonotype was observed once. The chain uses TRBV11-2 and TRBJ2-5; D possibly corresponds to TRBD1 (6 bases). The CDR3 extends over 12 amino acids. The ends were cut back, 8 bases at V and 12 bases at J, with 19 bases in the middle. Germline V gene data show CDR1 as SGHAT and CDR2 as FQNNGV. This CDR3 is CASWFEGETKYF. CDR3 DNA: TGTGCCAGCTGGTTTGAGGGGGAAACCAAGTACTTC.

Only one count was recorded for this clonotype. This may arise from a read error, as a much more abundant clone is one base away. CDR3 sequence: CASSQEAGLNQPQHF. In DNA, the CDR3 is TGCGCCAGCAGCCAAGAGGCAGGGCTCAATCAGCCCCAGCATTTT. J is TRBJ1-5 and V is TRBV4-1; TRBD1 might be the D (5 bases). This CDR3 contains 15 residues. Germline loops: CDR1 MGHRA, CDR2 YSYEKL. V dropped 0 bases and J dropped 3 bases, with 9 bases sitting between them.

The chain links TRBV24-1 to TRBJ1-2, with D perhaps TRBD1 (5 bases). The CDR3 is 17 amino acids. Trimming removed 8 bases at V and 1 base at J, with 22 bases between. The germline V gene encodes CDR1 KGHDR and CDR2 SFDVKD. CDR3 sequence reads: CATTLERRWGNNYGYTF. CDR3 bases: TGTGCCACCACTCTAGAGAGGCGGTGGGGGAATAACTATGGCTACACCTTC.

This clonotype showed up many times. The genes are TRBV5-4 and TRBJ2-1; D uncertain. The V end lost 3 bases, the J end lost 12 bases, and 16 bases lay between the germline ends. Germline loops: CDR1 SGHNT, CDR2 YYREEE (reference sequence). The CDR3 totals 13 residues. The CDR3 coding sequence is TGTGCCAGCAGCTACCAGATCGGGTCGGTGCAGTTCTTC. Protein product: CASSYQIGSVQFF.

Details on this clonotype: Here the CDR3 omits its conserved ending phenylalanine or tryptophan, so a read error is the likely source. This rearrangement joins TRBV11-1 to TRBJ2-2; 10 bases map to TRBD2. From germline, CDR1 is SGHAT and CDR2 FQDESV (reference sequence). This CDR3 has 16 amino acids. DNA for the CDR3: TGTGCCAGCAGCTCCCCAGCGGGAGGGCCATCCGGGAAGCTGTTTCTT. It encodes CASSSPAGGPSGKLFL.

A few counts support this clonotype. The V call is TRBV30, the J call TRBJ2-7, with TRBD2 matching over 14 bases. CDR3 length equals 14 residues. The V and J ends lost 2 bases and 6 bases, in that order; junction bases with no gene match: 3. Germline assignment: CDR1 GTSNPN and CDR2 SVGIG (reference sequence). This CDR3 is CAWSTGLAGAEQYF. The CDR3 DNA follows: TGTGCCTGGAGTACGGGACTAGCGGGAGCCGAGCAGTACTTC.

On this clonotype: One junction end does not reproduce the germline sequence, and a read error may be involved. This chain joins TRBV11-2 and TRBJ1-5; weak D call: TRBD1 (6 bases). Germline V CDR1 and CDR2: SGHAT, FQNNGV. This CDR3 is built from 16 residues. DNA of the CDR3: TGCGCCAGCAGCCCCCTAACAGGGAACAGCAATCAGCCCCAGCATTTT. As protein: CASSPLTGNSNQPQHF.

The sample holds many counts of this clonotype. The chain links TRBV11-2 to TRBJ1-6; D not certain. This CDR3 has 16 amino acids. The germline V and J ends were trimmed by 2 bases and 0 bases, with 8 bases remaining between them. The germline V gene encodes CDR1 SGHAT and CDR2 FQNNGV. The CDR3, as DNA: TGTGCCAGCAGCTTAAATCCGAGCTCCTATAATTCACCCCTCCACTTT. Its protein is CASSLNPSSYNSPLHF.

Remarks on this clonotype: Compared with germline, one end of the junction differs, possibly owing to a read error. J is TRBJ1-1 and V is TRBV4-1; 7 bases are a match to TRBD1. CDR3 size: 14 residues. Germline CDR1 reads MGHRA; CDR2 reads YSYEKL. In DNA form, the CDR3 reads TGCGTCAGCAGCCAGGACAGGAGGAACACTGAAGCTTTCTTT. Its translation is CVSSQDRRNTEAFF.

This clonotype was seen repeatedly, ten times or more. The rearrangement links TRBV4-3 to TRBJ1-4; no clear D. CDR1 is LGHNA, CDR2 YSLEER, per germline. The CDR3 sequence is 16 residues long. The V end lost 0 bases, the J end lost 2 bases, and 10 bases lay between the germline ends. CDR3 in amino acids: CASSQDGSGTNEKLFF. The CDR3 region has the DNA TGCGCCAGCAGCCAAGACGGATCCGGGACTAATGAAAAACTGTTTTTT.

V is TRBV11-2 and J is TRBJ2-5; D is uncertain. The germline V gene has CDR1 SGHAT and CDR2 FQNNGV. V was trimmed by 7 bases and J by 3 bases, leaving 18 bases between them. The CDR3 extends over 15 amino acids. CDR3 DNA sequence: TGTGCCAGCAACCTCGGATATATGAAAGAAGAGACCCAGTACTTC. Its translation: CASNLGYMKEETQYF.

Turning to this clonotype: A much larger clone lies a single base off, so this may be a read error. This chain links TRBV4-2 with TRBJ1-1, with a weak D call TRBD1 (6 bases). CDR1 and CDR2 from the germline V gene are LGHNA and YNFKEQ. The CDR3 sequence is 14 residues long. CDR3 bases: TGTGTCAGCAGCCAAGCAGGGGCCCAGACTGAAGCTTTCTTT. This gives the protein CVSSQAGAQTEAFF.

To note about this clonotype: An end of the junction does not agree with germline; a read error may underlie this. This rearrangement joins TRBV12-3 or TRBV12-4 to TRBJ2-2; 12 nucleotides align to TRBD2. The CDR3 spans 17 residues. The CDR3 coding sequence is TGTGCCAACAGTTTAGCGCTAGCGGGAGGGCCTTCCGGGGAGCTGCTTTTT. This sequence encodes CANSLALAGGPSGELLF.

Comments on this clonotype: A read error is likely, as this CDR3 ends without the conserved phenylalanine or tryptophan. V usage is TRBV6-5 and J usage is TRBJ2-7, with 8 bases lining up with TRBD2. Per germline, CDR1 MNHEY and CDR2 SVGAGI. The CDR3 sequence is 15 residues long. The CDR3 DNA is TGTGTCAGCAGTTGGGGGAGGAGCGGGAGCAGCGAGCAGTACTTA. This encodes CVSSWGRSGSSEQYL.

Remarks on this clonotype: This sequence may be a read error, since a much larger clone differs from it by one base. V gene TRBV12-3 or TRBV12-4 combines with J gene TRBJ1-1; D gene unclear. The CDR3 is 12 amino acids. DNA of the CDR3: TGTGCCAGCAGGGACCTTTGGGCTGAAACTTTCTTT. Translation: CASRDLWAETFF.

This clonotype was picked up many times. The CDR3 DNA reads as TGTGCCAGCAGTTTTTTAGGCACCATATATTTT. It encodes CASSFLGTIYF. The J gene is TRBJ1-3, the V gene TRBV12-3 or TRBV12-4; D ambiguous. Trimming took 3 bases from V and 9 from J, leaving 6 bases between them. CDR3 length: 11 amino acids.

CDR3 loop: CASKEPGLLNEQFF. CDR3 DNA sequence: TGTGCCAGTAAGGAGCCGGGACTACTAAATGAGCAGTTCTTC. The rearrangement links TRBV6-2 or TRBV6-3 to TRBJ2-1; TRBD2 agrees at 7 bases. The V gene end was trimmed by 9 bases and the J gene end by 7 bases; junction bases not matched to a gene: 12. Germline V gene lookup returns CDR1 MNHEY and CDR2 SVGEGT. This CDR3 has 14 residues.